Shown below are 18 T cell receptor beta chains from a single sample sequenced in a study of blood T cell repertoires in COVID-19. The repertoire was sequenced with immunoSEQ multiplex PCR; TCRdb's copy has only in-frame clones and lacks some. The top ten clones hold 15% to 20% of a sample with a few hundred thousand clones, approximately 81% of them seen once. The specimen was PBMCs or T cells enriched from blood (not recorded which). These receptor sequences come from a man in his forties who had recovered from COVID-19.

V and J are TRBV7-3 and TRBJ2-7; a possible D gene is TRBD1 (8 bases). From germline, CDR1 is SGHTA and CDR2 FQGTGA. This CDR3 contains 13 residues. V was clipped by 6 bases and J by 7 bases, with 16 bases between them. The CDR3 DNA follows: TGTGCCAGCAGGCTAGGACAGGGAGGGGAGCAGTACTTC. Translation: CASRLGQGGEQYF.

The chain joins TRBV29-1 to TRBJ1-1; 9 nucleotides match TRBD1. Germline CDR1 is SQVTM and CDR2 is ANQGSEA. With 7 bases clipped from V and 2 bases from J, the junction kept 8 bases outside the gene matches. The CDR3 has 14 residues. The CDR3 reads CSGLPTGGNTEAFF. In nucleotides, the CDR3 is TGCAGCGGCCTACCTACAGGGGGCAACACTGAAGCTTTCTTT.

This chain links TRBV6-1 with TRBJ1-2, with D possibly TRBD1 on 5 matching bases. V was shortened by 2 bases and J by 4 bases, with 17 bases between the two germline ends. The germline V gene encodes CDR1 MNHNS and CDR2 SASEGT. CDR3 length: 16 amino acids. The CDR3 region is CASSERLGRVGYGYTF. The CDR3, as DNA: TGTGCCAGCAGTGAAAGGCTCGGCAGGGTGGGCTATGGCTACACCTTC.

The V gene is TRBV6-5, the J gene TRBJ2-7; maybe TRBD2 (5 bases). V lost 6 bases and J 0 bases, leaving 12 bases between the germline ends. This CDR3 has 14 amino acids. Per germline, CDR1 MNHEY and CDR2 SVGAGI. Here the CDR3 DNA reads TGTGCCAGCAGACCGGGGTCGCACTCCTACGAGCAGTACTTC. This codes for CASRPGSHSYEQYF.

The CDR3 region has the DNA TGTGCCAGCAGTTTATCAGGGACAGGTTCCTACGAGCAGTACTTC. It codes for CASSLSGTGSYEQYF. This chain joins TRBV27 and TRBJ2-7; 8 positions agree with TRBD1. The CDR3 sequence is 15 residues long. V gave up 0 bases and J gave up 1 base; unmatched junction bases: 2. Germline values: CDR1 MNHEY, CDR2 SMNVEV (reference sequence).

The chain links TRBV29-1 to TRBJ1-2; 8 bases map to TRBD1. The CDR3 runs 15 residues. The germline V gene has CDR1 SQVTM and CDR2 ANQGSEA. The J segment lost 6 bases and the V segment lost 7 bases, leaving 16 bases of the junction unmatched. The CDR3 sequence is CSDRGQQGVIDGYTF. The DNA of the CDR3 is TGCAGCGACAGAGGACAACAGGGGGTCATCGATGGCTACACCTTC.

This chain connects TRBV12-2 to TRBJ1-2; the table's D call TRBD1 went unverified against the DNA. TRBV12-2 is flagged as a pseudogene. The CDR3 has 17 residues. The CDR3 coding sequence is TGTGCAAGTCGCTTAGAAGACCGGGACAGGGTTGGACATGGCTACACCTTC. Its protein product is CASRLEDRDRVGHGYTF.

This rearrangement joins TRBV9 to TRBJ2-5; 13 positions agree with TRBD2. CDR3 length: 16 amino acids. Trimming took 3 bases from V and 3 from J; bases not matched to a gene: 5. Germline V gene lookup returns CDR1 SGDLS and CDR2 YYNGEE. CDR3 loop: CASSARGLAGKETQYF. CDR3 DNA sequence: TGTGCCAGCAGCGCCAGGGGACTAGCGGGAAAAGAGACCCAGTACTTC.

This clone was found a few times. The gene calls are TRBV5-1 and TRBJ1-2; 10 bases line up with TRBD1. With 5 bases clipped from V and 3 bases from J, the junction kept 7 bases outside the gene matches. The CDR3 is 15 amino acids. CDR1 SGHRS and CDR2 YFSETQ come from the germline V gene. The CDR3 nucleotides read TGCGCCAGCAGTGGCGGACAGGGGGTCGACTATGGCTACACCTTC. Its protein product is CASSGGQGVDYGYTF.

CDR3 coding DNA: TGCGCCAGCAGTTACATAGGAAACACCATATATTTT. It is translated as CASSYIGNTIYF. This chain connects TRBV4-1 to TRBJ1-3, with unresolved D. V dropped 6 bases and J dropped 4 bases, with 7 bases sitting between them. The CDR3 runs to 12 residues. The germline V gene has CDR1 MGHRA and CDR2 YSYEKL.

The CDR3 nucleotides read TGTGCCTGGAGTAAAAGTTGGGCTAGCGGGAGGGCTACGAACGAGCAGTACTTC. Translation gives CAWSKSWASGRATNEQYF. The chain joins TRBV30 to TRBJ2-7; 12 bases line up with TRBD2. Trimming took 2 bases from V and 5 from J; bases not matched to a gene: 16. Germline-derived CDR1 and CDR2 are GTSNPN and SVGIG (reference sequence). This CDR3 comprises 18 residues.

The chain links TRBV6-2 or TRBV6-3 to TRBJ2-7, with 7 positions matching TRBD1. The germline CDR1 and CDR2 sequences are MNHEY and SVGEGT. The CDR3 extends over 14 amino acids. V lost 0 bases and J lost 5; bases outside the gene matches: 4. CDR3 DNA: TGTGCCAGCAGTTACTCACAGGGGTTCAACGAGCAGTACTTC. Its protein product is CASSYSQGFNEQYF.

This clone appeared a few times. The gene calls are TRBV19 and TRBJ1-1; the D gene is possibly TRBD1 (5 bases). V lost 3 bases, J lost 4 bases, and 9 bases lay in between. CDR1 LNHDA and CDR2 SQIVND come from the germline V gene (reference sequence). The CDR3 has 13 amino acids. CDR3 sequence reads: CASSIGGSTEAFF. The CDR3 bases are TGTGCCAGTAGTATTGGGGGGTCCACTGAAGCTTTCTTT.

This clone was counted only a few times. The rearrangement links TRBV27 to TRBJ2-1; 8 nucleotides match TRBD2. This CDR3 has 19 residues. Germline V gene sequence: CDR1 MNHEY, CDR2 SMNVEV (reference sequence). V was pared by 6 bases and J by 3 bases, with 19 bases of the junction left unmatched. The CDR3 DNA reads TGTGCCAGCAGCCCCCTCGGGGCAACGCTAGCGGGTCTCTACAATGAGCAGTTCTTC. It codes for CASSPLGATLAGLYNEQFF.

CDR3 nucleotides: TGTGCCAGCAGCCTGCCCCAAGGCCGCGGGCTGTTTTTT. This sequence encodes CASSLPQGRGLFF. The gene calls are TRBV3-1 (or the pseudogene TRBV3-2) and TRBJ1-4; no clear D gene. Germline CDR1 and CDR2: LGHDT and YNNKEL (reference sequence). The CDR3 is 13 amino acids. The V end was cut by 4 bases, the J end by 14 bases, with 17 bases between.

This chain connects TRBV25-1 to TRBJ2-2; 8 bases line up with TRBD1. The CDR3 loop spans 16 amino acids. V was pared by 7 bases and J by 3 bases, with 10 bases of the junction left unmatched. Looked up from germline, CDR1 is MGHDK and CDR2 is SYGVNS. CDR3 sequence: CASTHSDRVDTGELFF. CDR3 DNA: TGTGCCAGCACACACTCGGACAGGGTGGACACCGGGGAGCTGTTTTTT. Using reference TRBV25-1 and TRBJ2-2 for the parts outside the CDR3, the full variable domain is EADIYQTPRYLVIGTGKKITLECSQTMGHDKMYWYQQDPGMELHLIHYSYGVNSTEKGDLSSESTVSRIRTEHFPLTLESARPSHTSQYLCASTHSDRVDTGELFFGEGSRLTVL.

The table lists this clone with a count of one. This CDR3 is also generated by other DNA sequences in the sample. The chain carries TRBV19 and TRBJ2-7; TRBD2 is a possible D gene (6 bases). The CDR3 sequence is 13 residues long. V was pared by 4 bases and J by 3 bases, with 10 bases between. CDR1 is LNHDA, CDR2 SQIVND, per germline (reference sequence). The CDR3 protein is CASSTGTGYEQYF. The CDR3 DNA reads TGTGCCAGTAGTACCGGGACTGGCTACGAGCAGTACTTC.

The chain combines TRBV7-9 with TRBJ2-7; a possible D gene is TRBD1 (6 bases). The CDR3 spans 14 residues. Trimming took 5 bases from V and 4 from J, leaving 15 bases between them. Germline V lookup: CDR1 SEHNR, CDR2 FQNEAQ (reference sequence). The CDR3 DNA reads TGTGCCAGCAGCGCTCCGGGACAATTATACGAGCAGTACTTC. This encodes CASSAPGQLYEQYF.